These T cell receptor beta chains were read from a single sample in a study of response to subunit inactivated influenza vaccine. TCRdb re-called the RT-PCR reads through MiXCR, storing one row per CDR3 protein. The sample has approximately 500,000 distinct CDR3 sequences, approximately 22% seen once. In addition, the sample was reused for a study of T cells expressing NK-cell markers.

The sample consisted of CD4+ T cells sorted from PBMCs, taken 12 days after vaccination. These receptors were collected from a man aged 45-60 years who received an inactivated influenza vaccine. The CDR3 runs from the conserved cysteine through the conserved F or W. D genes are given only for firm matches. Clone size, where shown, is once, few, many, or a class for clones that have expanded.

J | size | V | D | CDR3 | DNA
TRBJ2-7 | few | TRBV20-1 | . | CSARFSGLFYEQYF | TGCAGTGCTAGATTCAGCGGGCTGTTCTACGAGCAGTACTTC
TRBJ2-5 | . | TRBV7-8 | . | CASSLAGHDGETQYF | TGTGCCAGCAGCTTAGCGGGACACGACGGGGAGACCCAGTACTTC
TRBJ2-7 | . | TRBV10-3 | . | CAISESVYEQYF | TGTGCCATCAGTGAGTCTGTATACGAGCAGTACTTC
TRBJ2-7 | . | TRBV15 | . | CATSRDKRGGGLYEQYF | TGTGCCACCAGCAGAGATAAGAGGGGTGGCGGTCTCTACGAGCAGTACTTC
TRBJ2-3 | . | TRBV20-1 | TRBD2 | CSANRLAGYVEDTQYF | TGCAGTGCTAACAGACTAGCTGGGTACGTGGAAGATACGCAGTATTTT
TRBJ2-7 | . | TRBV12-3/TRBV12-4 | . | CASSRDQGTIYEQYF | TGTGCCAGCAGCCGAGACCAGGGTACTATCTACGAGCAGTACTTC
TRBJ2-1 | few | TRBV20-1 | TRBD1 | CSAVRGQSYNEQFF | TGCAGTGCTGTCCGGGGACAGAGTTACAATGAGCAGTTCTTC
TRBJ2-7 | . | TRBV20-1 | . | CSAKAEHHEQYF | TGCAGTGCTAAGGCTGAACACCACGAGCAGTACTTC
TRBJ2-3 | . | TRBV18 | TRBD2 | CASSPPGGPGDTQYF | TGTGCCAGCTCACCACCGGGAGGGCCTGGAGATACGCAGTATTTT
TRBJ2-2 | many | TRBV29-1 | . | CSVSVGVNTGELFF | TGCAGCGTCTCCGTGGGGGTGAACACCGGGGAGCTGTTTTTT
TRBJ1-1 | few | TRBV7-2 | TRBD1 | CASSQGQTNTEAFF | TGTGCCAGCAGCCAGGGACAGACGAACACTGAAGCTTTCTTT
TRBJ2-1 | . | TRBV7-3 | TRBD2 | CASSLRSGLGGLAPYNEQFF | TGTGCCAGCAGCTTACGGTCAGGGCTAGGGGGACTAGCGCCTTACAATGAGCAGTTCTTC
TRBJ2-3 | few | TRBV7-9 | . | CASSLLTGRMTDTQYF | TGTGCCAGCAGCTTATTAACCGGGAGAATGACAGATACGCAGTATTTT